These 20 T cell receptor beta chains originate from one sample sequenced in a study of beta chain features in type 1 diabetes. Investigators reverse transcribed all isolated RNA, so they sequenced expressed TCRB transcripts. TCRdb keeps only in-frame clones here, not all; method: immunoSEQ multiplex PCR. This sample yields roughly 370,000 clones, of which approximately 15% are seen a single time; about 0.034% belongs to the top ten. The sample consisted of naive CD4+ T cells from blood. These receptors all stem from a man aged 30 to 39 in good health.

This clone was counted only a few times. The CDR3 nucleotides are TGTGCCAGCAGGCTAACCGGGACTTCAGGCTCTCTCGAGCAGTACTTC. Translation: CASRLTGTSGSLEQYF. The rearrangement joins TRBV7-2 to TRBJ2-7; a weak D match, TRBD2 (6 bases). The CDR3 loop spans 16 amino acids. From germline, CDR1 is SGHTA and CDR2 FQGNSA. The germline V and J ends were trimmed by 6 bases and 6 bases, with 24 bases remaining between them.

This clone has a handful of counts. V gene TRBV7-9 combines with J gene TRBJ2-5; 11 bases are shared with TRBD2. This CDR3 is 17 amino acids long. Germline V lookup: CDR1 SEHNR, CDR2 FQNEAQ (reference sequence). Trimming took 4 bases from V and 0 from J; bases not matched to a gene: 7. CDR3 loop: CASSSTSGSIYQETQYF. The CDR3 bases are TGTGCCAGCAGCTCCACTAGCGGGAGTATATACCAAGAGACCCAGTACTTC. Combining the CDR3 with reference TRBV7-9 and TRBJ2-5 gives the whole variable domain DTGVSQNPRHKITKRGQNVTFRCDPISEHNRLYWYRQTLGQGPEFLTYFQNEAQLEKSRLLSDRFSAERPKGSFSTLEIQRTEQGDSAMYLCASSSTSGSIYQETQYFGPGTRLLVL.

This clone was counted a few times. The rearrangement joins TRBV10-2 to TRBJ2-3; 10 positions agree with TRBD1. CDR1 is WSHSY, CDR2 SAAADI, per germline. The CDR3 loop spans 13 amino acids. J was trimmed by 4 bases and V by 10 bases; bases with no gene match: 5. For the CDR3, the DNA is TGCGCCATCGACAGGGGGCTTTCAGATACGCAGTATTTT. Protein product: CAIDRGLSDTQYF.

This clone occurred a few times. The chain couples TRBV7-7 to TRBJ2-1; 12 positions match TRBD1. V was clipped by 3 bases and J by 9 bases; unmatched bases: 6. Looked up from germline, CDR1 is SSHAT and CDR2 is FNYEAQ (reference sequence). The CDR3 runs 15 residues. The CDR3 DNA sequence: TGTGCCAGCAGCTTTGGGACAGGGGGCGAGGTTGAGCAGTTCTTC. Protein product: CASSFGTGGEVEQFF.

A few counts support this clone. DNA for the CDR3: TGTGCCAGCAGCTCCCGAGAACTTGGCCGTCTGACTAGCGGGGGCCATGAGCAGTTCTTC. Translated, it gives CASSSRELGRLTSGGHEQFF. This chain connects TRBV7-8 to TRBJ2-1, with 12 positions matching TRBD2. V lost 4 bases and J lost 8; bases outside the gene matches: 21. From germline, CDR1 is SGHVS and CDR2 FQNEAQ. The CDR3 consists of 20 residues.

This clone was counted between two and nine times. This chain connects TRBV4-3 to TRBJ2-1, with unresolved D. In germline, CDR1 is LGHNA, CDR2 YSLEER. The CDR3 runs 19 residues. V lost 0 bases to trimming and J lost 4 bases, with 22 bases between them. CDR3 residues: CASSQEPPVWQRAYNEQFF. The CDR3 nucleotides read TGCGCCAGCAGCCAAGAACCCCCTGTTTGGCAAAGGGCGTACAATGAGCAGTTCTTC.

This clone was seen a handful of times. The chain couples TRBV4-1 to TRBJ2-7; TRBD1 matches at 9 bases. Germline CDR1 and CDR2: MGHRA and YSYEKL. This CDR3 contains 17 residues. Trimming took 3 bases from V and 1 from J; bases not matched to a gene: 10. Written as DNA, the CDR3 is TGCGCCAGCAGCCATCCCTCAGCGGGGACAGGGTCCTACGAGCAGTACTTC. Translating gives CASSHPSAGTGSYEQYF.

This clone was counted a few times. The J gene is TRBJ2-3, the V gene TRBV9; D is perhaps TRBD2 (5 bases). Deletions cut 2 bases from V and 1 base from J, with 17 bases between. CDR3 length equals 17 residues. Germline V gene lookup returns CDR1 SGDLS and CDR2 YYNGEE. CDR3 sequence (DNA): TGTGCCAGCAGCGTTCTTCCTGTGGGAGTTGGCACAGATACGCAGTATTTT. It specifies CASSVLPVGVGTDTQYF.

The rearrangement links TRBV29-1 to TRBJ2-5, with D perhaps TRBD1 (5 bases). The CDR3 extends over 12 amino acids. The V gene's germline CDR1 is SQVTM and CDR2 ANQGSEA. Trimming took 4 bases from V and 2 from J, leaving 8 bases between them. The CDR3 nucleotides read TGCAGCGTTGTCTCAGGGCAAGAGACCCAGTACTTC. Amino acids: CSVVSGQETQYF.

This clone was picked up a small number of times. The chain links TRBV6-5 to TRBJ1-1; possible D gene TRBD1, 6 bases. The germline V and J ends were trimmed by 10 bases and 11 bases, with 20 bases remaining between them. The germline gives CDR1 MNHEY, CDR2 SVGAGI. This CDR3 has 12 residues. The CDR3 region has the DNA TGTGCCACCCGGACAGCCGCAGGGTTGGCTTTCTTT. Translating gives CATRTAAGLAFF.

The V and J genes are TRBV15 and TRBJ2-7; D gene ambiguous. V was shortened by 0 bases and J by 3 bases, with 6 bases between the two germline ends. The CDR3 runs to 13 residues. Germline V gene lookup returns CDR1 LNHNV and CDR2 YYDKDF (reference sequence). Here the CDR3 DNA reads TGTGCCACCAGCAGAGACGTACTCTACGAGCAGTACGTC. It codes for CATSRDVLYEQYV.

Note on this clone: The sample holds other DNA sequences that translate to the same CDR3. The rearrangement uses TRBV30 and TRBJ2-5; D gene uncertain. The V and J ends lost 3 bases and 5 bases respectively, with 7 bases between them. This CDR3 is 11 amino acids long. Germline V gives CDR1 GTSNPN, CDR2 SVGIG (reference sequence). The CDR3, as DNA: TGTGCCTGGAGCCCCCTGGAGACCCAGTACTTC. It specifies CAWSPLETQYF.

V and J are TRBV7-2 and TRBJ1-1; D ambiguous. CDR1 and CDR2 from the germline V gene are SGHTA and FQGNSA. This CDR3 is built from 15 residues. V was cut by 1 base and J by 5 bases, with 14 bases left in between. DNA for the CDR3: TGTGCCAGCAGCTTAGTGCTCTCCCCCGGGACTGAAGCTTTCTTT. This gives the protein CASSLVLSPGTEAFF.

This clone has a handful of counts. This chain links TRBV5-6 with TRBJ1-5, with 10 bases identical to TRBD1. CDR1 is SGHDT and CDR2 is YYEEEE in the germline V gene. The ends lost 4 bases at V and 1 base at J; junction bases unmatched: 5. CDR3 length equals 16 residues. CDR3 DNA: TGTGCCAGCAGCCAAGACAGGGGGCGAAGCAATCAGCCCCAGCATTTT. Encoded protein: CASSQDRGRSNQPQHF. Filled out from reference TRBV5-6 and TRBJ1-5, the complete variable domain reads DAGVTQSPTHLIKTRGQQVTLRCSPKSGHDTVSWYQQALGQGPQFIFQYYEEEERQRGNFPDRFSGHQFPNYSSELNVNALLLGDSALYLCASSQDRGRSNQPQHFGDGTRLSIL.

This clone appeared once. CDR3 in DNA: TGTGCCAGTACTAAAGTGAGGACCGGGGAGCTGTTTTTT. Translation gives CASTKVRTGELFF. The chain uses TRBV2 and TRBJ2-2; no reliable D call. The V end lost 9 bases, the J end lost 5 bases, and 13 bases lay between the germline ends. There are 13 residues in the CDR3. Germline assignment: CDR1 SNHLY and CDR2 FYNNEI.

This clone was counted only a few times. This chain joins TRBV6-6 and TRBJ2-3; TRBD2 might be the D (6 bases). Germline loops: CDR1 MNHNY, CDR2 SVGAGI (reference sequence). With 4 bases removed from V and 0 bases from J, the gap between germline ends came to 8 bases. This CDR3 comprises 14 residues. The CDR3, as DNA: TGTGCCAGCAGTTCGGGACTGAGCACAGATACGCAGTATTTT. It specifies CASSSGLSTDTQYF.

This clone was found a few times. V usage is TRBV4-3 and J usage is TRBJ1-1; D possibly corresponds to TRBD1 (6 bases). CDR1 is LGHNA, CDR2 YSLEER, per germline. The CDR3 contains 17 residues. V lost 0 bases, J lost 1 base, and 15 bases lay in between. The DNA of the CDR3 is TGCGCCAGCAGCCAAGAGTGGGACAAAGTGCGGAACACTGAAGCTTTCTTT. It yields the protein CASSQEWDKVRNTEAFF.

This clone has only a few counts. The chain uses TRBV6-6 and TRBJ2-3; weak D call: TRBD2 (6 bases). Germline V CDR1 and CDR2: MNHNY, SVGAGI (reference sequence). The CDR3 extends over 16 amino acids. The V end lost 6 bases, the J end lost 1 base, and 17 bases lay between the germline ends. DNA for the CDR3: TGTGCCAGCAGCCACGGGAGCCCCCCGCGCACAGATACGCAGTATTTT. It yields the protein CASSHGSPPRTDTQYF.

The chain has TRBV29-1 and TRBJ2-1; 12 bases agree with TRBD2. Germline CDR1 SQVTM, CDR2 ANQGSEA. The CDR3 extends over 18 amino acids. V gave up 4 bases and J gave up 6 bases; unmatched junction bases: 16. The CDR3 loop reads CSVALAGGSTPFGNEQFF. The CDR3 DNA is TGCAGCGTTGCACTAGCGGGGGGCTCTACCCCCTTCGGCAATGAGCAGTTCTTC.

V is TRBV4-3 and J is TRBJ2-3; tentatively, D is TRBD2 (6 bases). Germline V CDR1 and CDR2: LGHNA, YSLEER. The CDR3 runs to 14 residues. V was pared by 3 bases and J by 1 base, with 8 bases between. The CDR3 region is CASSHTGGTDTQYF. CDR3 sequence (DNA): TGCGCCAGCAGCCATACGGGAGGCACAGATACGCAGTATTTT.